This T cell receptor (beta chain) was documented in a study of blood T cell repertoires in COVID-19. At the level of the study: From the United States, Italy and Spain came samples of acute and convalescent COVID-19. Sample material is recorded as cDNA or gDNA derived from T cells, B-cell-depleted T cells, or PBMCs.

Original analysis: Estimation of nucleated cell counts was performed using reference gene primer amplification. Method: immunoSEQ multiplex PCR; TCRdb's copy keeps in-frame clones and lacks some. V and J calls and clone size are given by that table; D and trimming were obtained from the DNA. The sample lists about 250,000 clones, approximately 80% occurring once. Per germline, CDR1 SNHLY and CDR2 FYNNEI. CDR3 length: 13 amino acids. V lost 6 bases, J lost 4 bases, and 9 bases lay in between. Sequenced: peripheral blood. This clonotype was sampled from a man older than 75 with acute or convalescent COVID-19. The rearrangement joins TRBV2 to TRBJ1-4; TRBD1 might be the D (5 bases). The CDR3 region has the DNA TGTGCCAGCAGAAGGGGCCATAATGAAAAACTGTTTTTT. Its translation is CASRRGHNEKLFF. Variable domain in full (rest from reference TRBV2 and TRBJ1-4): EPEVTQTPSHQVTQMGQEVILRCVPISNHLYFYWYRQILGQKVEFLVSFYNNEISEKSEIFDDQFSVERPDGSNFTLKIRSTKLEDSAMYFCASRRGHNEKLFFGSGTQLSVL.